Presented here are 18 T cell receptor beta chains from one specimen sequenced in a study of T cell repertoires in cytomegalovirus infection. From the reads, TCRdb called clonotypes with MiXCR, one entry per CDR3 protein. The top ten hold around 27% of the sample, which has over 150,000 distinct CDR3 sequences, about 15% seen once. What was sequenced was PBMCs. These receptors all stem from a human donor in good health (CMV status not recorded). Some clones in this sample may be carry-over from other donors' samples.

This clonotype was seen ten or more times. CDR3 DNA sequence: TGCGCCAGCAGCCTCCGGGACAGCTATCACGAGCAGTACTTC. This sequence encodes CASSLRDSYHEQYF. V is TRBV5-1 and J is TRBJ2-7; 7 nucleotides match TRBD1. The CDR3 covers 14 residues. Unmatched junction bases numbered 9, after V lost 4 bases and J lost 5 bases. CDR1 and CDR2 (germline): SGHRS, YFSETQ.

This clonotype was observed a few times. The chain is built from TRBV6-2 or TRBV6-3 and TRBJ2-5, with TRBD2 as a possible D gene (5 bases). The V gene lost 2 bases and the J gene lost 2 bases, with 12 bases spanning the gap. The CDR3 has 15 amino acids. From germline, CDR1 is MNHEY and CDR2 SVGEGT. The CDR3 DNA follows: TGTGCCAGCAGTTACGCCGGGGTGCTGCAAGAGACCCAGTACTTC. Its protein product is CASSYAGVLQETQYF.

This clonotype was counted between two and nine times. V gene TRBV2 combines with J gene TRBJ2-7, with D maybe TRBD1 (6 bases). CDR3 length equals 14 residues. V was trimmed by 4 bases and J by 0 bases, leaving 10 bases between them. CDR1 and CDR2 (germline): SNHLY, FYNNEI. In nucleotides, the CDR3 is TGTGCCAGCAGTGCAGGGGCCCTCTCCTACGAGCAGTACTTC. It translates to CASSAGALSYEQYF.

CDR3 residues: CASSLPGPRSYEQYF. The CDR3 DNA sequence: TGTGCCAGCAGTCTCCCCGGGCCTCGTTCCTACGAGCAGTACTTC. This chain links TRBV28 with TRBJ2-7; D gene uncertain. The germline V gene encodes CDR1 MDHEN and CDR2 SYDVKM. The CDR3 is 15 residues long. Trimming shortened V by 5 bases and J by 1 base, and 15 bases separated the two germline ends.

This clonotype has a count of ten or more. The V call is TRBV19, the J call TRBJ2-7; TRBD1 matches at 10 bases. The V and J ends lost 1 base and 3 bases, in that order; junction bases with no gene match: 9. The CDR3 extends over 17 amino acids. Per the germline V gene, CDR1 is LNHDA and CDR2 is SQIVND (reference sequence). CDR3 residues: CASSIGPGQGPYYEQYF. The CDR3 coding sequence is TGTGCCAGTAGTATAGGCCCGGGACAGGGGCCCTACTACGAGCAGTACTTC.

This clonotype was counted between two and nine times. The J gene is TRBJ1-2, the V gene TRBV5-6, with TRBD1 identical over 7 bases. The germline CDR1 and CDR2 sequences are SGHDT and YYEEEE. The CDR3 contains 14 residues. Losses at the gene ends were 2 bases for V and 3 bases for J; bases not matched to a gene: 4. In DNA, the CDR3 is TGTGCCAGCAGCTTAAACAGGGGTGACTATGGCTACACCTTC. As protein: CASSLNRGDYGYTF.

J is TRBJ2-3 and V is TRBV12-3 or TRBV12-4; D unresolved. V was pared by 6 bases and J by 4 bases, with 11 bases between. The CDR3 length is 13 residues. The CDR3 DNA is TGTGCCAGCAGGAAGGGTGGCGCAGATACGCAGTATTTT. Translation: CASRKGGADTQYF.

The chain links TRBV25-1 to TRBJ1-4; D ambiguous. The CDR3 is 14 residues long. Trimming cost V 2 bases and J 4 bases, with 8 bases left between them. Germline CDR1 MGHDK, CDR2 SYGVNS. This CDR3 is CASSEASVNEKLFF. The CDR3 coding sequence is TGTGCCAGCAGTGAAGCTTCGGTTAATGAAAAACTGTTTTTT. Drawing the rest from reference TRBV25-1 and TRBJ1-4, the complete variable domain is EADIYQTPRYLVIGTGKKITLECSQTMGHDKMYWYQQDPGMELHLIHYSYGVNSTEKGDLSSESTVSRIRTEHFPLTLESARPSHTSQYLCASSEASVNEKLFFGSGTQLSVL.

The gene calls are TRBV5-1 and TRBJ1-1; D not resolved. The V gene's germline CDR1 is SGHRS and CDR2 YFSETQ. The V end was cut by 1 base, the J end by 4 bases, with 8 bases between. The CDR3 is made up of 13 amino acids. The CDR3 region has the DNA TGCGCCAGCAGCTTGTGGGCGACCACTGAAGCTTTCTTT. It encodes CASSLWATTEAFF.

This clonotype has more than one count but fewer than ten. The V and J genes are TRBV2 and TRBJ2-2; TRBD2 is a possible D gene (6 bases). The V gene lost 1 base and the J gene lost 5 bases, with 8 bases spanning the gap. Germline assignment: CDR1 SNHLY and CDR2 FYNNEI. This CDR3 has 14 residues. CDR3 in amino acids: CASSEGRGTGELFF. Here the CDR3 DNA reads TGTGCCAGCAGTGAAGGTCGGGGGACCGGGGAGCTGTTTTTT.

This clonotype has more than one count but fewer than ten. The chain joins TRBV20-1 to TRBJ1-2; 7 nucleotides align to TRBD1. The CDR3 runs 14 residues. V trimming: 1 base; J trimming: 4 bases; junction bases outside the gene matches: 6. CDR1 DFQATT and CDR2 SNEGSKA come from the germline V gene (reference sequence). This CDR3 reads CSARGQGVGYGYTF. The CDR3 bases are TGCAGTGCTAGAGGACAGGGTGTCGGCTATGGCTACACCTTC.

This clonotype was detected ten times or more. This sequence joins TRBV7-8 and TRBJ1-1, with D unresolved. V dropped 0 bases and J dropped 5 bases, with 10 bases sitting between them. Looked up from germline, CDR1 is SGHVS and CDR2 is FQNEAQ. This CDR3 contains 14 residues. The CDR3 region is CASSLANPGTEAFF. As DNA, the CDR3 is TGTGCCAGCAGCTTAGCGAATCCCGGAACTGAAGCTTTCTTT.

This clonotype turned up a few times. This rearrangement joins TRBV15 to TRBJ2-1; 8 bases map to TRBD2. Losses at the gene ends were 1 base for V and 7 bases for J; bases not matched to a gene: 6. Germline V gene sequence: CDR1 LNHNV, CDR2 YYDKDF (reference sequence). The CDR3 spans 15 residues. The CDR3 sequence is CATSRVVAGRNEQFF. The CDR3 DNA follows: TGTGCCACCAGCAGAGTAGTAGCGGGGCGGAATGAGCAGTTCTTC.

J is TRBJ2-1 and V is TRBV3-1; 9 nucleotides match TRBD2. The junction had 4 bases not matched to a gene; V was cut back by 0 bases and J by 4 bases. CDR1 LGHDT and CDR2 YNNKEL come from the germline V gene (reference sequence). The CDR3 has 16 amino acids. CDR3 sequence (DNA): TGTGCCAGCAGCCAAGATCCGAGCGGGAGGTACAATGAGCAGTTCTTC. Its translation is CASSQDPSGRYNEQFF.

This clonotype was observed many times. The rearrangement links TRBV28 to TRBJ1-1, with D perhaps TRBD1 (5 bases). The V end was cut by 7 bases, the J end by 11 bases, with 14 bases between. Per the germline V gene, CDR1 is MDHEN and CDR2 is SYDVKM. The CDR3 sequence is 11 residues long. CDR3 sequence reads: CASTTQGAAFF. The CDR3, as DNA: TGTGCCAGCACCACGCAGGGAGCGGCTTTCTTT.

Of note for this clonotype: A much bigger clone sits one base away, suggesting this may be a read error. The chain is built from TRBV11-2 and TRBJ2-1; 9 nucleotides align to TRBD1. The germline V gene encodes CDR1 SGHAT and CDR2 FQNNGV. CDR3 length: 15 residues. The CDR3 DNA is TGTGCCAGCAGCTTGGGGACAGGGAGAATGGGTGAGCGGTTCTTC. This gives the protein CASSLGTGRMGERFF.

The chain uses TRBV12-5 and TRBJ2-1, with D perhaps assigned TRBD1 or TRBD2 (6 bases each). The CDR3 has 21 residues. Trimming left V 0 bases short and J 0 bases short, with 24 bases between. From germline, CDR1 is LGHNT and CDR2 FRNRAP. CDR3 protein: CASGLVGQRGLHPSSYNEQFF. As DNA, the CDR3 is TGTGCTAGTGGTTTGGTGGGACAAAGGGGACTGCACCCCAGCTCCTACAATGAGCAGTTCTTC. The variable domain in full, with the rest retrieved from reference TRBV12-5 and TRBJ2-1, is DARVTQTPRHKVTEMGQEVTMRCQPILGHNTVFWYRQTMMQGLELLAYFRNRAPLDDSGMPKDRFSAEMPDATLATLKIQPSEPRDSAVYFCASGLVGQRGLHPSSYNEQFFGPGTRLTVL.

This clonotype was counted a few times. This rearrangement joins TRBV6-2 or TRBV6-3 to TRBJ2-7, with D possibly called TRBD1 or TRBD2 (5 bases each). The CDR3 extends over 12 amino acids. In germline, CDR1 is MNHEY, CDR2 SVGEGT. V was cut by 7 bases and J by 0 bases, with 7 bases left in between. The CDR3 DNA follows: TGTGCCAGCACCGGGACCTCCTACGAGCAGTACTTC. Translation: CASTGTSYEQYF.